This entry lists 29 T cell receptor beta chains sequenced from one sample in a study of blood T cell repertoires in COVID-19. Clones were read by immunoSEQ multiplex PCR, and TCRdb kept only the in-frame ones, dropping some. The sample shows 150,000 to 200,000 clones, around 84% of them seen only once. Sequenced input: peripheral blood. The receptor set was obtained from a woman aged 70-85 years with COVID-19, enrolled during active disease.

The rearrangement uses TRBV20-1 and TRBJ2-4; no definite D call. The CDR3 consists of 14 residues. The germline CDR1 and CDR2 sequences are DFQATT and SNEGSKA (reference sequence). Trimming pared 3 bases from V and 0 bases from J, leaving 9 bases between. CDR3 nucleotides: TGCAGTGCTAGTTGGGCCTTAGCCAAAAACATTCAGTACTTC. This sequence encodes CSASWALAKNIQYF.

This chain uses TRBV6-5 with TRBJ2-7; 8 bases fit TRBD2. Germline lookup yields CDR1 MNHEY and CDR2 SVGAGI. The CDR3 runs 14 residues. The trim removed 7 bases at V and 3 bases at J, leaving 8 bases unmatched. The CDR3 DNA sequence: TGTGCCAGCACCCAAAGCGGGAGTTACTACGAGCAGTACTTC. Residues: CASTQSGSYYEQYF.

The genes are TRBV10-3 and TRBJ2-7; 14 bases align to TRBD2. V lost 3 bases, J lost 7 bases, and 5 bases stayed unmatched. This CDR3 has 15 residues. Germline loops: CDR1 ENHRY, CDR2 SYGVKD. The CDR3 sequence: CAISEGTSGRGEQYF. The CDR3 DNA follows: TGTGCCATCAGTGAAGGGACTAGCGGGAGAGGGGAGCAGTACTTC.

In DNA form, the CDR3 reads TGCAGCGTTGCAGGGGCGAGCGAAAAACTGTTTTTT. Translating gives CSVAGASEKLFF. This rearrangement joins TRBV29-1 to TRBJ1-4; tentatively, D is TRBD1 (6 bases). Trimming left V 4 bases short and J 8 bases short, with 11 bases between. Germline V gives CDR1 SQVTM, CDR2 ANQGSEA. The CDR3 contains 12 residues.

The chain joins TRBV6-5 to TRBJ1-4; TRBD1 agrees at 7 bases. Germline V gene lookup returns CDR1 MNHEY and CDR2 SVGAGI. The CDR3 length is 15 residues. The ends lost 0 bases at V and 8 bases at J; junction bases unmatched: 6. The CDR3 spells CASSYSTGRGEKLFF. As DNA, the CDR3 is TGTGCCAGCAGTTACTCGACAGGGAGAGGAGAAAAACTGTTTTTT.

The CDR3 nucleotides read TGTGCCAGTAGTAATCAGGTGAATGAAAAACTGTTTTTT. Residues: CASSNQVNEKLFF. This chain joins TRBV19 and TRBJ1-4; D gene uncertain. CDR3 length equals 13 residues. Germline CDR1 and CDR2: LNHDA and SQIVND (reference sequence). The ends were cut back, 4 bases at V and 5 bases at J, with 8 bases in the middle.

J is TRBJ1-6 and V is TRBV7-9, with D perhaps matching TRBD1 (6 bases). Germline V gene lookup returns CDR1 SEHNR and CDR2 FQNEAQ (reference sequence). Trimming took 3 bases from V and 7 from J, leaving 7 bases between them. The CDR3 contains 13 residues. DNA for the CDR3: TGTGCCAGCAGCTTGCAGGGGAATTCACCCCTCCACTTT. Protein product: CASSLQGNSPLHF.

The chain employs TRBV5-1 and TRBJ1-5; D is possibly TRBD1 (5 bases). Trimming removed 4 bases at V and 3 bases at J, with 17 bases between. Germline lookup yields CDR1 SGHRS and CDR2 YFSETQ. The CDR3 runs to 16 residues. This chain's CDR3 is CASSPVGPEINQPQHF. The CDR3 region has the DNA TGCGCCAGCAGCCCCGTGGGGCCCGAAATCAATCAGCCCCAGCATTTT.

The chain links TRBV5-1 to TRBJ1-6; tentatively, D is TRBD1 (5 bases). Germline lookup yields CDR1 SGHRS and CDR2 YFSETQ. This CDR3 is built from 13 residues. V was shortened by 0 bases and J by 7 bases, with 5 bases between the two germline ends. Here the CDR3 reads CASSLGQNSPLHF. CDR3 DNA: TGCGCCAGCAGCTTGGGACAGAATTCACCCCTCCACTTT.

The chain has TRBV14 and TRBJ1-2; D may be TRBD1 (5 bases). Germline V gene data show CDR1 as SGHDN and CDR2 as FVKESK. V was cut by 1 base and J by 0 bases, with 9 bases left in between. The CDR3 contains 15 residues. In DNA, the CDR3 is TGTGCCAGCAGCCAAGTAGACAGAGCTAACTATGGCTACACCTTC. Amino acid sequence: CASSQVDRANYGYTF. Variable domain in full (rest from reference TRBV14 and TRBJ1-2): EAGVTQFPSHSVIEKGQTVTLRCDPISGHDNLYWYRRVMGKEIKFLLHFVKESKQDESGMPNNRFLAERTGGTYSTLKVQPAELEDSGVYFCASSQVDRANYGYTFGSGTRLTVV.

The chain is built from TRBV6-2 or TRBV6-3 and TRBJ2-2; D unclear. The CDR3 totals 13 residues. Germline CDR1 MNHEY, CDR2 SVGEGT. Trimming took 2 bases from V and 6 from J, leaving 7 bases between them. The CDR3 DNA is TGTGCCAGCAGTTACCAACTGCCCGGGGAGCTGTTTTTT. This translates into CASSYQLPGELFF.

V is TRBV11-1 and J is TRBJ1-5; D may be TRBD1 (6 bases). The germline V gene has CDR1 SGHAT and CDR2 FQDESV (reference sequence). This CDR3 region has 14 residues. V lost 5 bases to trimming and J lost 1 base, with 9 bases between them. The CDR3 loop is CASSQTGSNQPQHF. The CDR3 DNA sequence: TGTGCCAGCAGCCAAACAGGGAGCAATCAGCCCCAGCATTTT.

V and J are TRBV4-2 and TRBJ2-2; 11 bases fit TRBD2. The CDR3 has 17 residues. V lost 3 bases to trimming and J lost 8 bases; unmatched junction nucleotides: 11. Germline CDR1 reads LGHNA; CDR2 reads YNFKEQ. This CDR3 is CASSQDTSGRKVGELFF. The CDR3 DNA reads TGTGCCAGCAGCCAGGATACTAGCGGGAGAAAAGTTGGGGAGCTGTTTTTT.

V is TRBV19 and J is TRBJ2-2; 8 positions match TRBD2. V shed 6 bases, J shed 0 bases, and the junction held 3 bases outside the gene matches. The germline V gene has CDR1 LNHDA and CDR2 SQIVND (reference sequence). This CDR3 comprises 15 residues. In DNA, the CDR3 is TGTGCCAGTAGCATACTAGCGGCGAACACCGGGGAGCTGTTTTTT. Amino acid sequence: CASSILAANTGELFF.

J is TRBJ1-4 and V is TRBV2; D gene ambiguous. Trimming took 3 bases from V and 5 from J, leaving 7 bases between them. CDR1 is SNHLY and CDR2 is FYNNEI in the germline V gene. The CDR3 runs 13 residues. CDR3 amino acids: CASSDRRNEKLFF. CDR3 bases: TGTGCCAGCAGTGACAGGAGGAATGAAAAACTGTTTTTT.

The V and J genes are TRBV4-2 and TRBJ2-5; TRBD2 agrees at 7 bases. CDR3 size: 18 residues. Germline trimming cut 0 bases from V and 7 bases from J; bases unmatched to any gene: 17. In germline, CDR1 is LGHNA, CDR2 YNFKEQ. This chain's CDR3 is CASSQDQVSGRMGGTQYF. In nucleotides, the CDR3 is TGTGCCAGCAGCCAAGATCAGGTTTCCGGGAGGATGGGAGGGACCCAGTACTTC.

This rearrangement joins TRBV18 to TRBJ1-4; D gene uncertain. V lost 1 base, J lost 4 bases, and 13 bases lay in between. CDR3 length: 16 amino acids. In germline, CDR1 is KGHSH, CDR2 LQKENI. In DNA, the CDR3 is TGTGCCAGCTCACCACTTTCTTCTGCTAATAATGAAAAACTGTTTTTT. This gives the protein CASSPLSSANNEKLFF.

The chain has TRBV18 and TRBJ2-1; 9 positions agree with TRBD2. In germline, CDR1 is KGHSH, CDR2 LQKENI. The CDR3 has 16 residues. V lost 4 bases, J lost 8 bases, and 12 bases stayed unmatched. CDR3 nucleotide sequence: TGTGCCAGCTCACAAAGACAGCGGGGGGCAGGTGATGAGCAGTTCTTC. It encodes CASSQRQRGAGDEQFF.

This clone was observed a single time. Other DNA sequences in the same sample also yield this CDR3. This chain connects TRBV6-1 to TRBJ2-5, with 9 nucleotides matching TRBD2. J lost 4 bases, V lost 1 base, and 10 bases had no gene match. The CDR3 has 17 residues. The germline CDR1 and CDR2 sequences are MNHNS and SASEGT. CDR3 amino acids: CASSEGRGGGRGETQYF. The CDR3 bases are TGTGCCAGCAGTGAAGGGCGCGGGGGGGGCCGGGGAGAGACCCAGTACTTC.

The rearrangement links TRBV7-8 to TRBJ2-7; 11 bases map to TRBD1. There are 16 residues in the CDR3. V dropped 2 bases and J dropped 3; count of bases not matched to a gene: 6. CDR1 is SGHVS and CDR2 is FQNEAQ in the germline V gene. The CDR3 coding sequence is TGTGCCAGCAGCTTAAGAGGGACAGGGGGAAGCTACGAGCAGTACTTC. It yields the protein CASSLRGTGGSYEQYF.

J is TRBJ2-3 and V is TRBV6-4, with TRBD2 matching 11 bases. Germline CDR1 MRHNA, CDR2 SNTAGT. The ends lost 6 bases at V and 1 base at J; junction bases unmatched: 0. This CDR3 has 14 residues. CDR3 DNA sequence: TGTGCCAGCAGACTAGCGGGGGGCACAGATACGCAGTATTTT. Protein sequence: CASRLAGGTDTQYF.

This clone was found once. The chain employs TRBV29-1 and TRBJ1-2, with 7 bases aligning to TRBD1. Germline CDR1 reads SQVTM; CDR2 reads ANQGSEA. The CDR3 length is 16 residues. V trimming: 5 bases; J trimming: 0 bases; junction bases outside the gene matches: 12. CDR3 sequence: CSVPSPTGSANYGYTF. The CDR3 DNA follows: TGCAGCGTTCCTTCCCCGACAGGGAGTGCTAACTATGGCTACACCTTC.

J is TRBJ1-1 and V is TRBV4-2; 12 bases agree with TRBD1. There are 16 residues in the CDR3. J lost 3 bases, V lost 0 bases, and 2 bases had no gene match. The V gene's germline CDR1 is LGHNA and CDR2 YNFKEQ. The CDR3: CASSQDGTGGHTEAFF. The CDR3 DNA follows: TGTGCCAGCAGCCAAGATGGGACAGGGGGCCACACTGAAGCTTTCTTT.

The chain employs TRBV13 and TRBJ2-7; 10 nucleotides agree with TRBD1. This CDR3 is 16 amino acids long. Germline CDR1 PRHDT, CDR2 FYEKMQ (reference sequence). Trimming removed 4 bases from V and 6 bases from J; junction bases left unmatched: 12. CDR3 amino acids: CASSSYSDRGTGEQYF. The CDR3 bases are TGTGCCAGCAGCTCATACTCGGACAGGGGGACGGGCGAGCAGTACTTC.

V usage is TRBV2 and J usage is TRBJ2-6; 7 bases match TRBD2. The CDR3 extends over 15 amino acids. With 8 bases clipped from V and 1 base from J, the junction kept 5 bases outside the gene matches. Germline-derived CDR1 and CDR2 are SNHLY and FYNNEI. This CDR3 is CASFGRASGANVLTF. In DNA, the CDR3 is TGTGCCAGCTTTGGGAGGGCTTCTGGGGCCAACGTCCTGACTTTC.

The V and J genes are TRBV15 and TRBJ2-7, with no clear D. Germline V gives CDR1 LNHNV, CDR2 YYDKDF (reference sequence). This CDR3 comprises 15 residues. The V and J ends lost 0 bases and 2 bases respectively, with 11 bases between them. CDR3 DNA: TGTGCCACCAGCAGAGATTTTGACGGAGCCTACGAGCAGTACTTC. This codes for CATSRDFDGAYEQYF.

The chain recombines TRBV28 with TRBJ2-5; 8 bases map to TRBD2. Looked up from germline, CDR1 is MDHEN and CDR2 is SYDVKM. Trimming took 6 bases from V and 6 from J; bases not matched to a gene: 6. The CDR3 loop spans 13 amino acids. CDR3 sequence: CASRISGEKTQYF. CDR3 in DNA: TGTGCCAGCAGAATTAGCGGGGAGAAGACCCAGTACTTC.

The chain recombines TRBV5-1 with TRBJ1-1; 9 bases map to TRBD1. The ends lost 4 bases at V and 0 bases at J; junction bases unmatched: 1. The germline V gene encodes CDR1 SGHRS and CDR2 YFSETQ. This CDR3 has 14 residues. The DNA of the CDR3 is TGCGCCAGCAGCAGGACAGGGGTGAACACTGAAGCTTTCTTT. Translation: CASSRTGVNTEAFF.

The chain recombines TRBV25-1 with TRBJ2-5; no firm D call. The germline CDR1 and CDR2 sequences are MGHDK and SYGVNS. The CDR3 length is 15 residues. V was trimmed by 1 base and J by 1 base, leaving 10 bases between them. CDR3 in amino acids: CASSEFIVGQETQYF. The DNA for the CDR3 is TGTGCCAGCAGTGAATTCATTGTCGGCCAAGAGACCCAGTACTTC. The complete variable domain, with remaining parts taken from reference TRBV25-1 and TRBJ2-5, reads EADIYQTPRYLVIGTGKKITLECSQTMGHDKMYWYQQDPGMELHLIHYSYGVNSTEKGDLSSESTVSRIRTEHFPLTLESARPSHTSQYLCASSEFIVGQETQYFGPGTRLLVL.